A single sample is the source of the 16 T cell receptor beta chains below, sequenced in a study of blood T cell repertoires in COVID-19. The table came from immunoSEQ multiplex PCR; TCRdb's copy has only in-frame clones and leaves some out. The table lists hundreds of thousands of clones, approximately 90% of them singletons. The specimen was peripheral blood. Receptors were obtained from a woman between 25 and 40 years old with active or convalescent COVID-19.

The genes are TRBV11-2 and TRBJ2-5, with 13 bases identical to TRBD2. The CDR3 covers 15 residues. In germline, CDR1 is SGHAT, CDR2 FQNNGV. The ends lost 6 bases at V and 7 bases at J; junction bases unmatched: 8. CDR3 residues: CASSWTSGSRGTQYF. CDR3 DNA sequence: TGTGCCAGCAGTTGGACTAGCGGGAGTAGAGGGACCCAGTACTTC.

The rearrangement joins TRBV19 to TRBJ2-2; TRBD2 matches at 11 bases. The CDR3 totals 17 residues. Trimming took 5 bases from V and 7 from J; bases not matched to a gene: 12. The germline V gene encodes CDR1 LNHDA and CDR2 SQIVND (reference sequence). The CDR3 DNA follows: TGTGCCAGTAGTTCGGCTACTAGCGGGAGAGGTATCGGGGAGCTGTTTTTT. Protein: CASSSATSGRGIGELFF.

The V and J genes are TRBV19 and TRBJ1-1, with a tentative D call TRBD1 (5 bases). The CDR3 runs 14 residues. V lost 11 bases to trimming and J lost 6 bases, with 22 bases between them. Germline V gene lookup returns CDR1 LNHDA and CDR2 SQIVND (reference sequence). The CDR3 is CAAKAREGIAEAFF. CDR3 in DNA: TGTGCCGCCAAGGCCAGGGAAGGAATCGCTGAAGCTTTCTTT.

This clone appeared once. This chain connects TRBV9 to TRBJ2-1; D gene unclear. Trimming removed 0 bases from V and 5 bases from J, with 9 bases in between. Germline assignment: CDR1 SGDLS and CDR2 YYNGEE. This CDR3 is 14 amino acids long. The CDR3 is CASSVESTNNEQFF. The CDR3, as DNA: TGTGCCAGCAGCGTAGAAAGTACAAACAATGAGCAGTTCTTC.

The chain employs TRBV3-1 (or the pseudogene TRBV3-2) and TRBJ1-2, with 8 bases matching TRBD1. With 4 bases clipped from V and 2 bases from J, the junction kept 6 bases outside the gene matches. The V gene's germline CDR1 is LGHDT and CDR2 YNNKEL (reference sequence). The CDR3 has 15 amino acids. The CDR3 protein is CASSPWTGPNYGYTF. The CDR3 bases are TGTGCCAGCAGCCCCTGGACAGGGCCAAACTATGGCTACACCTTC.

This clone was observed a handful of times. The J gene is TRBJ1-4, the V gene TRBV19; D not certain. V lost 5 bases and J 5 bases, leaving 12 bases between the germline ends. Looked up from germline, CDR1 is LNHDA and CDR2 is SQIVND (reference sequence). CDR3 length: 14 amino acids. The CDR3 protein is CASSRPGKNEKLFF. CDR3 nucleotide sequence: TGTGCCAGTAGTCGGCCAGGAAAGAATGAAAAACTGTTTTTT.

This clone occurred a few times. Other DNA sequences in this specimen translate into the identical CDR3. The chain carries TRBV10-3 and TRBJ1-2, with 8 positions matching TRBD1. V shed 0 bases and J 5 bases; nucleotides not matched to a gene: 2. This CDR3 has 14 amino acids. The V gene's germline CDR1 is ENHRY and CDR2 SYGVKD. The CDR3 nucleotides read TGTGCCATCAGTGAGTCTGACAGGGGATATGGCTACACCTTC. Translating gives CAISESDRGYGYTF.

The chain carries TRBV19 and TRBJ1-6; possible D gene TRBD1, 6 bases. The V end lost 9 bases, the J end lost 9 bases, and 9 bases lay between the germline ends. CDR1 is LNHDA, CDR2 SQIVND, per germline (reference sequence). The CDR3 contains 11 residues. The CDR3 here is CASTGTSPLHF. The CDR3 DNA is TGTGCCAGCACAGGGACTTCACCCCTCCACTTT.

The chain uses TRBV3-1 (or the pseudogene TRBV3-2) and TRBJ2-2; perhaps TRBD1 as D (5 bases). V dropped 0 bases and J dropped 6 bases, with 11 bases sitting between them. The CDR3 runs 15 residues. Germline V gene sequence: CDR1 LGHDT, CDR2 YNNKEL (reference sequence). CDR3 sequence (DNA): TGTGCCAGCAGCCAAGATCATTTAGGGGCCGGGGAGCTGTTTTTT. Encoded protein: CASSQDHLGAGELFF.

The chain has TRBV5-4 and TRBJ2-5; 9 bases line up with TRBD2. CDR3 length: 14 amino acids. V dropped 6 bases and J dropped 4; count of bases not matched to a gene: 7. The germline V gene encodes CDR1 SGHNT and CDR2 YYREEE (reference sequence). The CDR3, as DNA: TGTGCCAGCAACTCGGGACTAGCCGGAGAGACCCAGTACTTC. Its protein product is CASNSGLAGETQYF.

The CDR3 sequence: CASRGGPPQPQHF. In DNA form, the CDR3 reads TGTGCCAGCAGGGGGGGGCCGCCGCAGCCCCAGCATTTT. The gene calls are TRBV6-5 and TRBJ1-5; a weak D match, TRBD1 (6 bases). The CDR3 spans 13 residues. Looked up from germline, CDR1 is MNHEY and CDR2 is SVGAGI. V lost 6 bases and J lost 7, with 13 bases in between.

As DNA, the CDR3 is TGTGCCAGTAGTATAGATAGTCTGGGCAGGGCAAGCAATCAGCCCCAGCATTTT. Residues: CASSIDSLGRASNQPQHF. The chain links TRBV19 to TRBJ1-5, with D perhaps matching TRBD1 (5 bases). V lost 0 bases and J 1 base, leaving 16 bases between the germline ends. Germline-derived CDR1 and CDR2 are LNHDA and SQIVND (reference sequence). CDR3 length: 18 residues.

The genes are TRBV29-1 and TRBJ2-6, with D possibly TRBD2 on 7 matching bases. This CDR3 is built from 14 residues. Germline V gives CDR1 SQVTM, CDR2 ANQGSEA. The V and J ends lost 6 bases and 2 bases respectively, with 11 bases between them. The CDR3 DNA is TGCAGCGTGTCCGGGGGGCCTGGGGCCAACGTCCTGACTTTC. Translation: CSVSGGPGANVLTF.

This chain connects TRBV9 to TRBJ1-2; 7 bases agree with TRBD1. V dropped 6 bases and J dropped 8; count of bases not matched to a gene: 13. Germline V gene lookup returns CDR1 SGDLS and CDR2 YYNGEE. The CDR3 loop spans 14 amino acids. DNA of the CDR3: TGTGCCAGCACCACAGGCGGAGGGGGCAAGGGCTACACCTTC. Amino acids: CASTTGGGGKGYTF.

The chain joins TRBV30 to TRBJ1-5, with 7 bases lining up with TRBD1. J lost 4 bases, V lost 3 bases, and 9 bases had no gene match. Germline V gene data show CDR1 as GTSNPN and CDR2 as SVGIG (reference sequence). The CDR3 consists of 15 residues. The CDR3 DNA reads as TGTGCCTGGAGAGGGTTGGACAGGCAGAATCAGCCCCAGCATTTT. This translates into CAWRGLDRQNQPQHF.

In DNA, the CDR3 is TGTGCCAGCAGCTTGGAGGGGAATGAGCAGTTCTTC. It specifies CASSLEGNEQFF. The rearrangement uses TRBV11-3 and TRBJ2-1, with a tentative D call TRBD2 (6 bases). V was pared by 3 bases and J by 7 bases, with 7 bases between. The CDR3 length is 12 residues. CDR1 and CDR2 from the germline V gene are SGHNT and YENEEA.